Shown below are 24 T cell receptor beta chains from a single sample sequenced in a study of T cells in Graves' hyperthyroidism and ophthalmopathy. Template material for amplifying TCR beta CDR3 regions consisted of RNA transcripts. TCR CDR3 regions were first amplified by RT-PCR with HTBI primers. A single record per CDR3 protein comes from TCRdb applying MiXCR to the multiplex PCR reads. The profile shows about 600,000 distinct CDR3 sequences, 14% of them singletons. Specimen: blood. These receptors were collected from a woman aged 18-30 years with Graves' ophthalmopathy.

This clonotype was picked up many times. The chain employs TRBV28 and TRBJ2-3; TRBD1 matches at 11 bases. The germline V gene encodes CDR1 MDHEN and CDR2 SYDVKM. CDR3 length equals 18 residues. With 4 bases clipped from V and 5 bases from J, the junction kept 14 bases outside the gene matches. CDR3 in amino acids: CASSSTPQDRGLQDTQYF. The CDR3 DNA is TGTGCCAGCAGTTCAACACCTCAGGACAGGGGGCTTCAAGATACGCAGTATTTT.

As regards this clonotype: It may be a read error: a sequence one base away is much more abundant. The gene calls are TRBV6-1 and TRBJ1-1; D ambiguous. CDR1 and CDR2 from the germline V gene are MNHNS and SASEGT. Trimming removed 1 base from V and 7 bases from J, with 10 bases in between. The CDR3 extends over 13 amino acids. The CDR3 protein is CASSEGAGFEAFF. The CDR3 DNA sequence: TGTGCCAGCAGTGAAGGAGCGGGGTTTGAAGCTTTCTTT.

This clonotype was seen many times. V gene TRBV7-9 combines with J gene TRBJ1-6, with D perhaps TRBD1 (5 bases). With 5 bases removed from V and 8 bases from J, the gap between germline ends came to 16 bases. The germline CDR1 and CDR2 sequences are SEHNR and FQNEAQ (reference sequence). This CDR3 is 15 amino acids long. The CDR3 loop is CASSHTGGLDSPLHF. The CDR3 nucleotides read TGTGCCAGCAGCCATACAGGAGGTTTAGATTCACCCCTCCACTTT. The variable domain in full, completed from reference TRBV7-9 and TRBJ1-6, reads DTGVSQNPRHKITKRGQNVTFRCDPISEHNRLYWYRQTLGQGPEFLTYFQNEAQLEKSRLLSDRFSAERPKGSFSTLEIQRTEQGDSAMYLCASSHTGGLDSPLHFGNGTRLTVT.

This clonotype came up a few times. The chain uses TRBV10-3 and TRBJ2-1; 10 bases map to TRBD2. CDR3 length: 15 amino acids. Unmatched junction bases numbered 3, after V lost 3 bases and J lost 4 bases. Germline V gives CDR1 ENHRY, CDR2 SYGVKD. The CDR3 here is CAISDSSGSYNEQFF. CDR3 DNA sequence: TGTGCCATCAGTGATTCTAGCGGGAGTTACAATGAGCAGTTCTTC.

This clonotype has a count of ten or more. This chain connects TRBV6-2 or TRBV6-3 to TRBJ1-1; tentative D call: TRBD1 (5 bases). Germline V gives CDR1 MNHEY, CDR2 SVGEGT. The CDR3 runs 17 residues. V was pared by 7 bases and J by 0 bases, with 21 bases between. CDR3: CASIFVGWGSMNTEAFF. CDR3 nucleotides: TGTGCCAGCATTTTTGTCGGGTGGGGCTCCATGAACACTGAAGCTTTCTTT.

V gene TRBV7-9 combines with J gene TRBJ2-5; the match to TRBD2 covers 7 bases. The germline gives CDR1 SEHNR, CDR2 FQNEAQ (reference sequence). V was pared by 5 bases and J by 2 bases, with 8 bases of the junction left unmatched. The CDR3 consists of 15 residues. The CDR3 DNA sequence: TGTGCCAGCAGCGGCCGGGACTACCCACAAGAGACCCAGTACTTC. It encodes CASSGRDYPQETQYF.

This clonotype was detected ten times or more. The V call is TRBV28, the J call TRBJ1-3; no clear D. V was cut by 5 bases and J by 2 bases, with 13 bases left in between. Germline V CDR1 and CDR2: MDHEN, SYDVKM. The CDR3 runs to 15 residues. In DNA form, the CDR3 reads TGTGCCAGCAGTGCTACCTTGGGGACTGGAAACACCATATATTTT. Translated: CASSATLGTGNTIYF. The full variable domain, with the rest looked up from reference TRBV28 and TRBJ1-3, is DVKVTQSSRYLVKRTGEKVFLECVQDMDHENMFWYRQDPGLGLRLIYFSYDVKMKEKGDIPEGYSVSREKKERFSLILESASTNQTSMYLCASSATLGTGNTIYFGEGSWLTVV.

This clonotype has at least ten counts. The chain uses TRBV12-3 or TRBV12-4 and TRBJ2-7; D not certain. V lost 5 bases and J lost 0, with 17 bases in between. The CDR3 spans 16 residues. The CDR3 bases are TGTGCCAGCAGTGGCCCCCTAGGAGTCAGCTCCTACGAGCAGTACTTC. Translating gives CASSGPLGVSSYEQYF.

This clonotype was detected many times. The gene calls are TRBV6-1 and TRBJ2-5, with D perhaps matching TRBD2 (6 bases). Trimming removed 1 base from V and 2 bases from J, with 14 bases in between. The CDR3 consists of 16 residues. Looked up from germline, CDR1 is MNHNS and CDR2 is SASEGT. The CDR3 region is CASSEGASSVQETQYF. CDR3 coding DNA: TGTGCCAGCAGTGAAGGAGCGTCTAGCGTTCAAGAGACCCAGTACTTC.

On this clonotype itself: A read error may be the cause here, since a much bigger clone is one base away. The rearrangement uses TRBV25-1 and TRBJ1-1; D uncertain. The CDR3 sequence is 17 residues long. Germline values: CDR1 MGHDK, CDR2 SYGVNS. V lost 2 bases, J lost 0 bases, and 16 bases lay in between. This CDR3 reads CASSESARWVMNTEAFF. CDR3 DNA sequence: TGTGCCAGCAGTGAAAGCGCAAGGTGGGTAATGAACACTGAAGCTTTCTTT.

V usage is TRBV4-2 and J usage is TRBJ1-4; no definite D call. The CDR3 contains 15 residues. Trimming took off 0 bases at V and 8 bases at J, with 13 bases between the two ends. CDR1 LGHNA and CDR2 YNFKEQ come from the germline V gene. The CDR3 spells CASSQDERFNEKLFF. The CDR3 region has the DNA TGTGCCAGCAGCCAAGATGAGCGCTTTAACGAAAAACTGTTTTTT.

This clonotype was detected ten times or more. The rearrangement uses TRBV7-9 and TRBJ2-5; D unclear. Trimming shortened V by 1 base and J by 6 bases, and 6 bases separated the two germline ends. CDR1 is SEHNR and CDR2 is FQNEAQ in the germline V gene (reference sequence). CDR3 size: 12 residues. This CDR3 reads CASSLVGQTQYF. The CDR3 region has the DNA TGTGCCAGCAGCTTAGTTGGGCAGACCCAGTACTTC.

The rearrangement uses TRBV3-1 and TRBJ2-5; 8 positions match TRBD1. This CDR3 is built from 14 residues. Germline trimming cut 3 bases from V and 2 bases from J; bases unmatched to any gene: 2. In germline, CDR1 is LGHDT, CDR2 YNNKEL (reference sequence). CDR3 loop: CASSHRDRQETQYF. In DNA form, the CDR3 reads TGTGCCAGCAGCCACCGGGACAGGCAAGAGACCCAGTACTTC.

This clonotype was counted ten times or more. The genes are TRBV2 and TRBJ2-5; 8 bases fit TRBD1. V lost 5 bases and J lost 5; bases outside the gene matches: 4. From germline, CDR1 is SNHLY and CDR2 FYNNEI. There are 13 residues in the CDR3. The CDR3 protein is CASSSDRVETQYF. CDR3 in DNA: TGTGCCAGCAGTTCGGACAGGGTTGAGACCCAGTACTTC.

This clonotype occurred a few times. The gene calls are TRBV20-1 and TRBJ2-3; a possible D gene is TRBD2 (5 bases). Germline values: CDR1 DFQATT, CDR2 SNEGSKA (reference sequence). V shed 5 bases and J shed 0 bases, with 18 bases lying between them. The CDR3 is made up of 16 amino acids. CDR3 DNA sequence: TGCAGTGCTGAATCCGGACTGCGTTCTAGCACAGATACGCAGTATTTT. Its protein product is CSAESGLRSSTDTQYF.

This clonotype showed up many times. This sequence joins TRBV3-1 and TRBJ2-5; no clear D gene. CDR3 size: 15 residues. Trimming took off 3 bases at V and 2 bases at J, with 13 bases between the two ends. From germline, CDR1 is LGHDT and CDR2 YNNKEL (reference sequence). CDR3 loop: CASSHPRSAQETQYF. CDR3 bases: TGTGCCAGCAGCCACCCAAGGTCGGCACAAGAGACCCAGTACTTC.

Here the CDR3 reads CASSLAGIGAYEQYF. The CDR3 DNA follows: TGTGCCAGCAGCTTGGCCGGGATCGGGGCCTACGAGCAGTACTTC. This chain joins TRBV5-5 and TRBJ2-7; D may be TRBD2 (5 bases). The CDR3 is 15 residues long. Trimming took 0 bases from V and 2 from J, leaving 12 bases between them. Per the germline V gene, CDR1 is SGHKS and CDR2 is YYEKEE (reference sequence).

This clonotype was observed many times. A junction end diverges from the germline sequence, so it may reflect a read error. The chain joins TRBV7-7 to TRBJ2-5; tentatively, D is TRBD2 (6 bases). The CDR3 loop spans 16 amino acids. CDR1 is SSHAT and CDR2 is FNYEAQ in the germline V gene (reference sequence). The CDR3 DNA reads TGTGCTAGCAGCTTAGGCACCGGGGGTCTGGGGGAGACCCAGTACTTC. The encoded protein is CASSLGTGGLGETQYF.

A note on this clonotype: This may come from a read error, since a much larger clone is one base off. The chain uses TRBV6-2 or TRBV6-3 and TRBJ2-2; unclear D gene. The V end was cut by 2 bases, the J end by 6 bases, with 10 bases between. CDR3 length: 14 amino acids. Germline CDR1 is MNHEY and CDR2 is SVGEGT. CDR3 bases: TGTGCCAGCAGTTACGCCAAGGTTGCCGGGGAGCTGTTTTTT. Translation: CASSYAKVAGELFF.

In its sample, this clonotype was seen many times. The rearrangement links TRBV7-9 to TRBJ2-7; 8 bases are a match to TRBD1. The CDR3 totals 14 residues. The V gene end was trimmed by 5 bases and the J gene end by 7 bases; junction bases not matched to a gene: 10. Germline CDR1 SEHNR, CDR2 FQNEAQ (reference sequence). The CDR3 coding sequence is TGTGCCAGCAGCATCCCGACAGGGGCGATTGAGCAGTACTTC. It yields the protein CASSIPTGAIEQYF.

This clonotype was counted many times. Here the CDR3 DNA reads TGTGCCTGGAGTGGGGGGGAAGGATGGGTTAGGGAGACCCAGTACTTC. Its protein is CAWSGGEGWVRETQYF. The rearrangement uses TRBV30 and TRBJ2-5, with D tentatively TRBD2 (6 bases). The germline gives CDR1 GTSNPN, CDR2 SVGIG (reference sequence). CDR3 length: 16 residues. Between the trimmed V and J ends, which lost 1 base and 5 bases, there was a span of 20 bases.

This rearrangement joins TRBV14 to TRBJ2-4; perhaps TRBD2 as D (5 bases). CDR3 size: 13 residues. The germline gives CDR1 SGHDN, CDR2 FVKESK. Deletions cut 1 base from V and 9 bases from J, with 10 bases between. The CDR3 nucleotides read TGTGCCAGCAGCCAAGGTCCTAGCAGCATTCAGTACTTC. Translating it yields CASSQGPSSIQYF.

This clonotype was recorded many times. The rearrangement links TRBV7-2 to TRBJ2-7; tentative D call: TRBD2 (7 bases). CDR1 SGHTA and CDR2 FQGNSA come from the germline V gene. The CDR3 length is 14 residues. V lost 4 bases and J 6 bases, leaving 16 bases between the germline ends. The CDR3 sequence is CASSYRDAGAEQYF. The CDR3 region has the DNA TGTGCCAGCAGCTACCGGGACGCGGGGGCCGAGCAGTACTTC.

The table lists this clonotype with many counts. This chain joins TRBV2 and TRBJ1-1; TRBD1 is a possible D gene (6 bases). This CDR3 region has 14 residues. Per the germline V gene, CDR1 is SNHLY and CDR2 is FYNNEI. The V and J ends lost 3 bases and 0 bases respectively, with 8 bases between them. CDR3 amino acids: CASSEQGMNTEAFF. The CDR3 nucleotides are TGTGCCAGCAGTGAGCAGGGGATGAACACTGAAGCTTTCTTT.